This TCR beta chain is from a study of blood T cell repertoires in COVID-19. Turning to the study itself: Samples representing acute and convalescent COVID-19 were sourced from the United States, Italy and Spain. T cells, B-cell-depleted T cells, or PBMCs supplied cDNA or gDNA.

CDR1 SGDLS and CDR2 YYNGEE come from the germline V gene. Trimming shortened V by 4 bases and J by 4 bases, and 11 bases separated the two germline ends. The CDR3 covers 14 residues. In the original processing: The assay estimated nucleated cells by amplifying reference gene primers. Method: immunoSEQ multiplex PCR; TCRdb's copy keeps in-frame clones and lacks some. V, J and clone size were drawn from that table, and D and trimming were deduced from the DNA. Of roughly 240,000 clones detected, approximately 86% appear once; the ten largest clones hold around 1.6%. The sample comprised peripheral blood. The rearrangement links TRBV9 to TRBJ2-2; the D gene is possibly TRBD1 (6 bases). The receptor comes from a woman aged 60-75 years who had recovered from COVID-19. The CDR3 sequence: CASSTGQITGELFF. The DNA of the CDR3 is TGTGCCAGCAGCACCGGACAGATCACCGGGGAGCTGTTTTTT.